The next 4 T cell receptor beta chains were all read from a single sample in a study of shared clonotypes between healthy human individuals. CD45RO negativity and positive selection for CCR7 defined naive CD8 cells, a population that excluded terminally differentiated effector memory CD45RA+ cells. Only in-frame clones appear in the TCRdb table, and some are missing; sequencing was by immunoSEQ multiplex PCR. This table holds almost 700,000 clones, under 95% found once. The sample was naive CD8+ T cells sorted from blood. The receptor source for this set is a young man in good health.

The CDR3, as DNA: TGCAGCGTTGAATTTGTGGGACAGGGGGCCGAGCAGTACTTC. It yields the protein CSVEFVGQGAEQYF. The chain is built from TRBV29-1 and TRBJ2-7; 12 bases align to TRBD1. V lost 2 bases to trimming and J lost 6 bases; unmatched junction nucleotides: 5. The V gene's germline CDR1 is SQVTM and CDR2 ANQGSEA. The CDR3 runs 14 residues.

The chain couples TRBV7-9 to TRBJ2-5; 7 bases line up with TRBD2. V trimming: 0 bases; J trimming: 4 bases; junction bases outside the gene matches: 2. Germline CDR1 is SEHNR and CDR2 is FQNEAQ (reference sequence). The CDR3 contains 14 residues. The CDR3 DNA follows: TGTGCCAGCAGCTTAGCCCCGGGAGGAGAGACCCAGTACTTC. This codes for CASSLAPGGETQYF.

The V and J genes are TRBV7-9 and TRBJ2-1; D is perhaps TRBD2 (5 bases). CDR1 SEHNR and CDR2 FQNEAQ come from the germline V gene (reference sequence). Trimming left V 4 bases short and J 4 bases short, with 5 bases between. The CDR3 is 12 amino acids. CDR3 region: CASSWEYNEQFF. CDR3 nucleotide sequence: TGTGCCAGCAGCTGGGAGTACAATGAGCAGTTCTTC.

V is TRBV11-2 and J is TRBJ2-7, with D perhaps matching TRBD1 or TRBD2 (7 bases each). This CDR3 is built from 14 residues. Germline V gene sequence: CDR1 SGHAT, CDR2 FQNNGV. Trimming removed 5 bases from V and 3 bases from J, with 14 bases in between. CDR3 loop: CASSLDRDYYEQYF. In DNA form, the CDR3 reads TGTGCCAGCAGCCTCGACAGGGACTACTACGAGCAGTACTTC.